A single sample gave rise to the 14 T cell receptor beta chains below, sequenced in a study of blood T cell repertoires in COVID-19. Using immunoSEQ multiplex PCR, the repertoire was profiled, and TCRdb retains in-frame clones only, with some absent. The table has around 700,000 clones, about 90% seen once. The specimen sequenced was peripheral blood. Source of these receptors: a woman between 18 and 30 years old with acute or convalescent COVID-19.

The V and J genes are TRBV3-1 (or the pseudogene TRBV3-2) and TRBJ1-1; 10 nucleotides align to TRBD1. Germline V gene data show CDR1 as LGHDT and CDR2 as YNNKEL (reference sequence). V gave up 0 bases and J gave up 4 bases; unmatched junction bases: 11. The length of the CDR3 is 18 residues. This CDR3 reads CASSQERDRGRRFTEAFF. The CDR3 nucleotides are TGTGCCAGCAGCCAAGAACGTGACAGGGGGCGCCGATTCACTGAAGCTTTCTTT.

V and J are TRBV7-6 and TRBJ2-1; TRBD2 matches 11 bases. The CDR3 has 15 amino acids. J gave up 9 bases and V 1 base, and 5 bases lay outside the gene matches. Germline CDR1 reads SGHVS; CDR2 reads FNYEAQ. For the CDR3, the DNA is TGTGCCAGCAGCTTAGTAGCGGGGGGGCCGGTTGAGCAGTTCTTC. Its translation is CASSLVAGGPVEQFF.

The chain carries TRBV9 and TRBJ2-1; perhaps TRBD1 as D (6 bases). V was cut by 0 bases and J by 6 bases, with 16 bases left in between. CDR3 length: 16 amino acids. The V gene's germline CDR1 is SGDLS and CDR2 YYNGEE. In DNA form, the CDR3 reads TGTGCCAGCAGCGTAGATGGGACACCGACTCTCAATGAGCAGTTCTTC. Translated: CASSVDGTPTLNEQFF.

The table lists this clone with a count of one. This chain joins TRBV11-3 and TRBJ1-1; 8 nucleotides align to TRBD1. The CDR3 contains 13 residues. V lost 5 bases and J lost 6; bases outside the gene matches: 5. Germline CDR1 and CDR2: SGHNT and YENEEA. The chain's CDR3 is CASSQGQGAEAFF. The CDR3 DNA reads as TGTGCCAGCAGCCAAGGACAGGGTGCTGAAGCTTTCTTT.

This chain connects TRBV29-1 to TRBJ1-1, with D possibly being TRBD1 (6 bases). The CDR3 runs 14 residues. V shed 7 bases and J shed 4 bases, with 19 bases lying between them. Germline V CDR1 and CDR2: SQVTM, ANQGSEA. CDR3 DNA: TGCAGCGCCCTCGGGAGGGGGGCGTTCACTGAAGCTTTCTTT. Translating gives CSALGRGAFTEAFF.

The chain is built from TRBV28 and TRBJ1-2; TRBD1 is a possible D gene (6 bases). V was pared by 5 bases and J by 4 bases, with 11 bases between. The CDR3 spans 13 residues. CDR1 and CDR2 from the germline V gene are MDHEN and SYDVKM. The CDR3 coding sequence is TGTGCCAGCAGTGACAGGTCTACCTATGGCTACACCTTC. This translates into CASSDRSTYGYTF.

The chain couples TRBV13 to TRBJ1-1; tentatively, D is TRBD1 (6 bases). This CDR3 is 17 amino acids long. Germline V lookup: CDR1 PRHDT, CDR2 FYEKMQ (reference sequence). V lost 1 base, J lost 0 bases, and 15 bases lay in between. The CDR3 sequence: CASSLEGGPELNTEAFF. CDR3 sequence (DNA): TGTGCCAGCAGCTTAGAGGGGGGGCCGGAATTGAACACTGAAGCTTTCTTT.

This CDR3 reads CASSQDRKGGNAEAFF. The CDR3, as DNA: TGCGCCAGCAGCCAAGATCGGAAAGGGGGAAACGCTGAAGCTTTCTTT. This chain uses TRBV4-3 with TRBJ1-1; TRBD1 is a possible D gene (6 bases). The CDR3 has 16 amino acids. V dropped 0 bases and J dropped 6 bases, with 17 bases sitting between them. Germline CDR1 LGHNA, CDR2 YSLEER.

This clone is a singleton in its sample. The chain recombines TRBV3-1 (or the pseudogene TRBV3-2) with TRBJ2-3; perhaps TRBD2 as D (5 bases). V gave up 1 base and J gave up 1 base, with 12 bases separating them. The CDR3 loop spans 16 amino acids. Germline-derived CDR1 and CDR2 are LGHDT and YNNKEL (reference sequence). The CDR3 DNA is TGTGCCAGCAGCCAAGGTCCAGGAGGTGGCACAGATACGCAGTATTTT. Protein sequence: CASSQGPGGGTDTQYF.

This sequence joins TRBV30 and TRBJ1-1; D might be TRBD1 (6 bases). V was shortened by 0 bases and J by 4 bases, with 15 bases between the two germline ends. The germline CDR1 and CDR2 sequences are GTSNPN and SVGIG (reference sequence). This CDR3 region has 15 residues. CDR3 DNA sequence: TGTGCCTGGAGTGTACGGCAGGGGCTGAGCACTGAAGCTTTCTTT. Its translation is CAWSVRQGLSTEAFF.

The rearrangement links TRBV7-2 to TRBJ1-4; 9 positions match TRBD1. Germline values: CDR1 SGHTA, CDR2 FQGNSA. The V gene end was trimmed by 0 bases and the J gene end by 3 bases; junction bases not matched to a gene: 5. This CDR3 is 17 amino acids long. As DNA, the CDR3 is TGTGCCAGCAGCTTAGCTGGGACAGGGACTTCTAATGAAAAACTGTTTTTT. It yields the protein CASSLAGTGTSNEKLFF.

This rearrangement joins TRBV5-6 to TRBJ1-6; D is perhaps TRBD1 (5 bases). CDR1 is SGHDT, CDR2 YYEEEE, per germline. V dropped 5 bases and J dropped 14 bases, with 14 bases sitting between them. The CDR3 extends over 12 amino acids. The DNA for the CDR3 is TGTGCCAGCAGTTCCGGGACTGGCGCCCTCCACTTT. It yields the protein CASSSGTGALHF.

The chain has TRBV4-1 and TRBJ2-2; 10 bases are shared with TRBD2. With V trimmed by 1 base and J by 3 bases, 11 bases remained unmatched. This CDR3 comprises 19 residues. Germline CDR1 is MGHRA and CDR2 is YSYEKL. The CDR3 spells CASSQGLLAGEVHTGELFF. DNA of the CDR3: TGCGCCAGCAGCCAAGGACTTCTAGCGGGGGAAGTCCACACCGGGGAGCTGTTTTTT.

The V and J genes are TRBV7-7 and TRBJ2-3; tentative D call: TRBD1 (5 bases). Germline assignment: CDR1 SSHAT and CDR2 FNYEAQ (reference sequence). Between the trimmed V and J ends, which lost 4 bases and 3 bases, there was a span of 14 bases. CDR3 length: 15 amino acids. CDR3 DNA: TGTGCCAGCAGCTCGACAGCACAGATAACAGATACGCAGTATTTT. Encoded protein: CASSSTAQITDTQYF.